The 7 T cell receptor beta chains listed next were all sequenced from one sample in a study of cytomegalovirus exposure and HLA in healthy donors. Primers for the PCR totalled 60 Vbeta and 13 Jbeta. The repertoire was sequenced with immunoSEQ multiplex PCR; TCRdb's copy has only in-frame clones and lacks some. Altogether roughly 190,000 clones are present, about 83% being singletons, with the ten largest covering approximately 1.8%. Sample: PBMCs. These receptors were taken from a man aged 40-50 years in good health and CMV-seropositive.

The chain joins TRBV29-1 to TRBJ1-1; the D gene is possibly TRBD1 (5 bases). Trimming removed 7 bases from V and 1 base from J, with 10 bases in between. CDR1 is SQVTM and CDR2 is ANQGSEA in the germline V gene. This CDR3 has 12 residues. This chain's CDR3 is CSAGTSNTEAFF. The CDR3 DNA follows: TGCAGCGCTGGGACTTCGAACACTGAAGCTTTCTTT. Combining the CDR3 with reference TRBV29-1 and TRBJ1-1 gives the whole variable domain SAVISQKPSRDICQRGTSLTIQCQVDSQVTMMFWYRQQPGQSLTLIATANQGSEATYESGFVIDKFPISRPNLTFSTLTVSNMSPEDSSIYLCSAGTSNTEAFFGQGTRLTVV.

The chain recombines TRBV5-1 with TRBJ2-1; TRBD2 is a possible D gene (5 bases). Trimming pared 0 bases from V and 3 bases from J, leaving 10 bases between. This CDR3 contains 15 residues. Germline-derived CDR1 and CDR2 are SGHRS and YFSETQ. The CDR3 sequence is CASSLGGRNYNEQFF. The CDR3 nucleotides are TGCGCCAGCAGCTTGGGTGGGAGAAACTACAATGAGCAGTTCTTC.

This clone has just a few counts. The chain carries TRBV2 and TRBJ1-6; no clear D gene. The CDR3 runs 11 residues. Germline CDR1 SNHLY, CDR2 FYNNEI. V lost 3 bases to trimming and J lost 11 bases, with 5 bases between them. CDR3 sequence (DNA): TGTGCCAGCAGTGACGCGACACCCCTCCACTTT. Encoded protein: CASSDATPLHF.

CDR3 in amino acids: CASSFDWRETGELFF. The CDR3 DNA reads TGTGCCAGCAGTTTTGATTGGCGGGAGACCGGGGAGCTGTTTTTT. The genes are TRBV27 and TRBJ2-2, with 7 nucleotides matching TRBD2. Per germline, CDR1 MNHEY and CDR2 SMNVEV (reference sequence). Germline trimming cut 3 bases from V and 5 bases from J; bases unmatched to any gene: 6. The CDR3 contains 15 residues.

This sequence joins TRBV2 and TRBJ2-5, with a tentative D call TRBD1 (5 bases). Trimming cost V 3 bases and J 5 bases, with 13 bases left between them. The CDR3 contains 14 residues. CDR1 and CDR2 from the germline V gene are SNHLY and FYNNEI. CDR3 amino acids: CASSEDGHSETQYF. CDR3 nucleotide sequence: TGTGCCAGCAGTGAGGACGGACATTCGGAGACCCAGTACTTC.

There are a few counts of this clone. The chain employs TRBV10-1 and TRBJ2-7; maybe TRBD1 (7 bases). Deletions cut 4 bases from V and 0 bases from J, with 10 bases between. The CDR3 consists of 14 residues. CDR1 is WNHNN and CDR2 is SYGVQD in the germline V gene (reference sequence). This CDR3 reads CASSGGDSSYEQYF. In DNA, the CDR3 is TGCGCCAGCAGTGGGGGGGACAGCTCCTACGAGCAGTACTTC.

CDR3: CASSSDWKHETQYF. The CDR3 bases are TGTGCCAGCAGTTCGGACTGGAAGCACGAGACCCAGTACTTC. The chain is built from TRBV28 and TRBJ2-5; D perhaps matches TRBD2 (5 bases). The germline gives CDR1 MDHEN, CDR2 SYDVKM. Trimming removed 4 bases from V and 5 bases from J, with 14 bases in between. CDR3 size: 14 residues.